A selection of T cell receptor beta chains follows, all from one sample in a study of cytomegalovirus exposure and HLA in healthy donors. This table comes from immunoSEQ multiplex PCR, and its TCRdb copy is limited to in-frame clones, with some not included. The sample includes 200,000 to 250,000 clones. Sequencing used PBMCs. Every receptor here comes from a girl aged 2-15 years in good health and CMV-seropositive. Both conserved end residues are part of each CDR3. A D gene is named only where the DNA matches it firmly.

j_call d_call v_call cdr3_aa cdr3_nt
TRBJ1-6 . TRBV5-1 CASSLDRAVSNSPLHF TGCGCCAGCAGCTTGGACAGGGCAGTGTCGAATTCACCCCTCCACTTT
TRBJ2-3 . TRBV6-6 CASSYSTGITDTQYF TGTGCCAGCAGTTACTCGACGGGGATCACAGATACGCAGTATTTT
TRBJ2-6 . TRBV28 CATRMGANVLTF TGTGCCACGCGAATGGGGGCCAACGTCCTGACTTTC
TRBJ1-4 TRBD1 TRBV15 CATSKDRALGEKLFF TGTGCCACCAGCAAAGACAGGGCGTTGGGTGAAAAACTGTTTTTT
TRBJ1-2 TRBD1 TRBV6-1 CASSEFAGGVGYTF TGTGCCAGCAGTGAATTCGCAGGGGGCGTTGGCTACACCTTC
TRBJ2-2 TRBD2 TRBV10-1 CASSRATLAGGPVTGELFF TGCGCCAGCAGCCGGGCAACCCTAGCGGGAGGGCCGGTCACCGGGGAGCTGTTTTTT
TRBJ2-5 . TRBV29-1 CSVGGRETQYF TGCAGCGTTGGGGGCAGGGAGACCCAGTACTTC
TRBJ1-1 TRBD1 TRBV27 CASLPQGARGEAFF TGTGCCAGTTTACCGCAGGGGGCACGGGGTGAAGCTTTCTTT
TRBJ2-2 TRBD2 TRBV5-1 CASSFSGANTGELFF TGCGCCAGCAGCTTTAGCGGGGCGAACACCGGGGAGCTGTTTTTT
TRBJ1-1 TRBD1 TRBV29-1 CSVQGSMNTEAFF TGCAGCGTACAGGGGTCCATGAACACTGAAGCTTTCTTT
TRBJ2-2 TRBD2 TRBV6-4 CASRLASNTGELFF TGTGCCAGCAGACTAGCGTCGAACACCGGGGAGCTGTTTTTT
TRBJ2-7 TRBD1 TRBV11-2 CASSQGWDSSYEQYF TGTGCCAGCAGCCAAGGCTGGGACAGCTCCTACGAGCAGTACTTC
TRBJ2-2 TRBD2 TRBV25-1 CASTGLAGNTGELFF TGTGCCAGTACTGGGCTAGCGGGGAACACCGGGGAGCTGTTTTTT
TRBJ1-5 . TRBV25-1 CATREASGNQPQHF TGTGCCACCCGCGAGGCTTCAGGGAATCAGCCCCAGCATTTT
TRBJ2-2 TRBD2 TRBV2 CASRNGRPNTGELFF TGTGCCAGCAGGAACGGGAGGCCCAACACCGGGGAGCTGTTTTTT
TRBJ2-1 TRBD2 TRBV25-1 CASRTSGTYNEQFF TGTGCCAGCAGAACTAGCGGGACCTACAATGAGCAGTTCTTC
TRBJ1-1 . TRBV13 CASYEGLYENTEAFF TGTGCCAGCTATGAGGGCCTGTACGAGAACACTGAAGCTTTCTTT
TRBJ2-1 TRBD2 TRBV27 CACRRLAGGSSYNEQFF TGTGCCTGCAGGCGACTAGCGGGAGGTAGCTCCTACAATGAGCAGTTCTTC
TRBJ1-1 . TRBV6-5 CASSRDLNTEAFF TGTGCCAGCAGCCGGGATCTGAACACTGAAGCTTTCTTT
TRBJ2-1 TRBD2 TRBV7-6 CASSPLADVSYNEQFF TGTGCCAGCAGCCCCCTAGCGGACGTCTCCTACAATGAGCAGTTCTTC
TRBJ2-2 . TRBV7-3 CASSLALGGELFF TGTGCCAGCAGCTTAGCCCTCGGCGGGGAGCTGTTTTTT
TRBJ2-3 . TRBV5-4 CASSLYTDTQYF TGTGCCAGCAGCTTGTACACAGATACGCAGTATTTT
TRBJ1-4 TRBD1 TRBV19 CASSPLGGTGEKLFF TGTGCCAGTAGTCCCCTAGGGGGGACAGGTGAAAAACTGTTTTTT
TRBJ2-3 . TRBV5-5 CASSIRTDPVADTQYF TGTGCCAGCAGCATAAGGACAGACCCTGTGGCAGATACGCAGTATTTT
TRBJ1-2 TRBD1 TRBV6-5 CASRLSGGGYTF TGTGCCAGCAGGCTCTCAGGGGGTGGCTACACCTTC